These T cell receptor beta chains were read from a single sample in a study of glioma-infiltrating T cells after dendritic cell vaccination. Method: immunoSEQ multiplex PCR; TCRdb's copy keeps in-frame clones and lacks some. The data show more than 95,000 clones, more than 70% seen once. The sample here was blood, taken after dendritic cell vaccination. The origin of the receptors is a human donor with glioblastoma. The CDR3 runs from the conserved cysteine through the conserved F or W. Each record gives: D gene, V gene, J gene, clone size, CDR3 DNA, CDR3 protein. A D gene is named only where the DNA matches it firmly. A row's size may be missing; if present it is once, few, many or a size class.

D gene: NA; V gene: TRBV5-6; J gene: TRBJ1-2; clone size: NA; CDR3 DNA: TGTGCCAGCAGCTTGGGGTCTCAGACATTTCACTATGGCTACACCTTC; CDR3 protein: CASSLGSQTFHYGYTF
D gene: NA; V gene: TRBV19; J gene: TRBJ1-1; clone size: NA; CDR3 DNA: TGTGCCAGTAGTCGATCTTCGGGAGGTGAAGCTTTCTTT; CDR3 protein: CASSRSSGGEAFF
D gene: NA; V gene: TRBV6-6; J gene: TRBJ2-2; clone size: NA; CDR3 DNA: TGTGCCAGCAGTTACTATGGGGGGGCCAACACCGGGGAGCTGTTTTTT; CDR3 protein: CASSYYGGANTGELFF
D gene: TRBD2; V gene: TRBV7-8; J gene: TRBJ2-7; clone size: once; CDR3 DNA: TGTGCCAGCAGCTCCGATAGACTAGCAGGAACCTACGAGCAGTACTTC; CDR3 protein: CASSSDRLAGTYEQYF
D gene: TRBD2; V gene: TRBV6-5; J gene: TRBJ2-3; clone size: NA; CDR3 DNA: TGTGCCAGCAGTTTACTAGCGGGAAGCACAGATACGCAGTATTTT; CDR3 protein: CASSLLAGSTDTQYF
D gene: TRBD1; V gene: TRBV5-1; J gene: TRBJ2-7; clone size: NA; CDR3 DNA: TGCGCCAGCAGCTTGGAGGGCAGGGGGTCCGAGCAGTACTTC; CDR3 protein: CASSLEGRGSEQYF
D gene: NA; V gene: TRBV5-1; J gene: TRBJ2-7; clone size: NA; CDR3 DNA: TGCGCCAGCAGCTTCAGCGGAGAAGCCTACGAGCAGTACTTC; CDR3 protein: CASSFSGEAYEQYF
D gene: NA; V gene: TRBV5-1; J gene: TRBJ2-3; clone size: once; CDR3 DNA: TGCGCCAGCAGCTTGGAGCCTTATACGCAGTATTTT; CDR3 protein: CASSLEPYTQYF
D gene: TRBD1; V gene: TRBV30; J gene: TRBJ2-4; clone size: NA; CDR3 DNA: TGTGCCTGGAGCCCAAGTCGGGACAGGGCTCGGGTCATTCAGTACTTC; CDR3 protein: CAWSPSRDRARVIQYF
D gene: NA; V gene: TRBV30; J gene: TRBJ1-3; clone size: NA; CDR3 DNA: TGTGCCGGGAGGGGGGGTGGATCTGGAAACACCATATATTTT; CDR3 protein: CAGRGGGSGNTIYF
D gene: TRBD2; V gene: TRBV10-3; J gene: TRBJ2-7; clone size: NA; CDR3 DNA: TGTGCCATCAGTGAGTCTAGCGGGAGTACCGAGCAGTACTTC; CDR3 protein: CAISESSGSTEQYF
D gene: NA; V gene: TRBV4-1; J gene: TRBJ2-2; clone size: few; CDR3 DNA: TGCGCCAGCACTTACGGGGAAGGCACCGGGGAGCTGTTTTTT; CDR3 protein: CASTYGEGTGELFF
D gene: NA; V gene: TRBV30; J gene: TRBJ1-2; clone size: NA; CDR3 DNA: TGTGCCTGGGACTGGTTGGGTGATAGTGGCTACACCTTC; CDR3 protein: CAWDWLGDSGYTF
D gene: NA; V gene: TRBV5-6; J gene: TRBJ1-2; clone size: NA; CDR3 DNA: TGTGCCAGCATCTCTTTATACCCCGGAGAGGGCTATGGCTACACCTTC; CDR3 protein: CASISLYPGEGYGYTF
D gene: NA; V gene: TRBV2; J gene: TRBJ1-2; clone size: NA; CDR3 DNA: TGTGCCAGCAGTGAAGGGGAGTTCTATGGCTACACCTTC; CDR3 protein: CASSEGEFYGYTF
D gene: TRBD2; V gene: TRBV11-2; J gene: TRBJ2-5; clone size: NA; CDR3 DNA: TGTGCCAGCAGCTTACTAGCGGGAGAGACCCAGTACTTC; CDR3 protein: CASSLLAGETQYF
D gene: TRBD2; V gene: TRBV9; J gene: TRBJ2-3; clone size: NA; CDR3 DNA: TGTGCCAGCAGCGCAAATCCACTAGCGGTAACTAGCACAGATACGCAGTATTTT; CDR3 protein: CASSANPLAVTSTDTQYF
D gene: TRBD1; V gene: TRBV28; J gene: TRBJ1-2; clone size: NA; CDR3 DNA: TGTGCCAGCAGTTTAGGGACAGGGGTCTATGGCTACACCTTC; CDR3 protein: CASSLGTGVYGYTF
D gene: NA; V gene: TRBV14; J gene: TRBJ2-1; clone size: NA; CDR3 DNA: TGTGCCAGCAGCCAAGTCGGAGGGACCAAAAGCGACAATGAGCAGTTCTTC; CDR3 protein: CASSQVGGTKSDNEQFF
D gene: TRBD1; V gene: TRBV5-1; J gene: TRBJ1-2; clone size: NA; CDR3 DNA: TGCGCCAGCAGCGAGTCGGGACAGGTCGGCTATGGCTACACCTTC; CDR3 protein: CASSESGQVGYGYTF
D gene: NA; V gene: TRBV6-1; J gene: TRBJ2-3; clone size: NA; CDR3 DNA: TGTGCCAGCAGTGTCAGGGTTGGCTACACAGATACGCAGTATTTT; CDR3 protein: CASSVRVGYTDTQYF
D gene: NA; V gene: TRBV5-1; J gene: TRBJ2-2; clone size: once; CDR3 DNA: TGCGCCAGCAGCCGATCCCGAGGACCGAATCCAGGGGGGGAGCTGTTTTTT; CDR3 protein: CASSRSRGPNPGGELFF
D gene: NA; V gene: TRBV7-6; J gene: TRBJ1-4; clone size: NA; CDR3 DNA: TGTGCCAGCAGCCAGACAGAAGCAAATGAAAAACTGTTTTTT; CDR3 protein: CASSQTEANEKLFF
D gene: NA; V gene: TRBV27; J gene: TRBJ1-1; clone size: NA; CDR3 DNA: TGTGCCAGCAGTCCTCCCGGTCCGAACACTGAAGCTTTCTTT; CDR3 protein: CASSPPGPNTEAFF
D gene: NA; V gene: TRBV21-1; J gene: TRBJ1-4; clone size: few; CDR3 DNA: TGTGCCAGCAGCCCAGGGGGCTTCGGTGAAAAACTGTTTTTT; CDR3 protein: CASSPGGFGEKLFF
D gene: NA; V gene: TRBV12-5; J gene: TRBJ1-2; clone size: NA; CDR3 DNA: TGTGCTAGTGCCCCGGACAGTTTGATCAGCTACACCTTC; CDR3 protein: CASAPDSLISYTF
D gene: TRBD2; V gene: TRBV5-1; J gene: TRBJ2-2; clone size: NA; CDR3 DNA: TGCGCCAGCAGCCTGGGACTAGCGGAGAACACCGGGGAGCTGTTTTTT; CDR3 protein: CASSLGLAENTGELFF
D gene: NA; V gene: TRBV30; J gene: TRBJ2-5; clone size: NA; CDR3 DNA: TGTGCCTGGAGTGTCATAGAGACCCAGTACTTC; CDR3 protein: CAWSVIETQYF
D gene: TRBD1; V gene: TRBV5-1; J gene: TRBJ2-7; clone size: NA; CDR3 DNA: TGCGCCAGCAGCTTGGGGGCAGGGGGACCCTACGAGCAGTACTTC; CDR3 protein: CASSLGAGGPYEQYF
D gene: TRBD1; V gene: TRBV19; J gene: TRBJ1-5; clone size: few; CDR3 DNA: TGTGCCAGTAGGCTGACAGGGGGTTTCCAGCCCCAGCATTTT; CDR3 protein: CASRLTGGFQPQHF
D gene: NA; V gene: TRBV30; J gene: TRBJ1-3; clone size: NA; CDR3 DNA: TGTGCCTGGAGGAGGGCAGGCGAAGGAAACACCATATATTTT; CDR3 protein: CAWRRAGEGNTIYF
D gene: NA; V gene: TRBV7-8; J gene: TRBJ2-3; clone size: NA; CDR3 DNA: TGTGCCAGCAGCTTAGTTGGGGAGGCAGATACGCAGTATTTT; CDR3 protein: CASSLVGEADTQYF
D gene: NA; V gene: TRBV10-3; J gene: TRBJ2-3; clone size: NA; CDR3 DNA: TGTGCCATTACTAGCAGCTACACAGATACGCAGTATTTT; CDR3 protein: CAITSSYTDTQYF
D gene: NA; V gene: TRBV28; J gene: TRBJ1-1; clone size: NA; CDR3 DNA: TGTGCCAGCAGTTTATATAGTGGCGAGGACACTGAAGCTTTCTTT; CDR3 protein: CASSLYSGEDTEAFF
D gene: TRBD2; V gene: TRBV6-5; J gene: TRBJ2-7; clone size: NA; CDR3 DNA: TGTGCCAGCAGTTTACTAGCGGGGCTGATATACGAGCAGTACTTC; CDR3 protein: CASSLLAGLIYEQYF
D gene: TRBD1; V gene: TRBV6-1; J gene: TRBJ2-5; clone size: NA; CDR3 DNA: TGTGCCAGCAGTGGAAAAGCCCGGACAGGAGGAGAGACCCAGTACTTC; CDR3 protein: CASSGKARTGGETQYF
D gene: NA; V gene: TRBV28; J gene: TRBJ2-2; clone size: NA; CDR3 DNA: TGTGCCAGCAGTTTAATGACAACGAACACCGGGGAGCTGTTTTTT; CDR3 protein: CASSLMTTNTGELFF
D gene: NA; V gene: TRBV10-3; J gene: TRBJ1-1; clone size: NA; CDR3 DNA: TGTGCCATCAACAATGCGGGCGGGTCTGAAGCTTTCTTT; CDR3 protein: CAINNAGGSEAFF
D gene: TRBD2; V gene: TRBV27; J gene: TRBJ2-7; clone size: NA; CDR3 DNA: TGTGCCAGCAGTTTACTCCCGCCGGGACTAGCGGGAGGGCCCACCTACGAGCAGTACTTC; CDR3 protein: CASSLLPPGLAGGPTYEQYF
D gene: TRBD1; V gene: TRBV27; J gene: TRBJ2-7; clone size: NA; CDR3 DNA: TGTGCCAGCAGTCCCAACCTAGCCCGACAGGGGTACGAGCAGTACTTC; CDR3 protein: CASSPNLARQGYEQYF
D gene: TRBD2; V gene: TRBV7-9; J gene: TRBJ2-1; clone size: few; CDR3 DNA: TGTGCCAGCAGCCCATGGACTAGCGGGATCTACAATGAGCAGTTCTTC; CDR3 protein: CASSPWTSGIYNEQFF
D gene: NA; V gene: TRBV6-5; J gene: TRBJ1-5; clone size: NA; CDR3 DNA: TGTGCCAGCGGGCTAATCCGCAATCAGCCCCAGCATTTT; CDR3 protein: CASGLIRNQPQHF
D gene: NA; V gene: TRBV2; J gene: TRBJ2-2; clone size: few; CDR3 DNA: TGTGCCAGCAGTCTTACTAGCCCGAGCACCGGGGAGCTGTTTTTT; CDR3 protein: CASSLTSPSTGELFF
D gene: TRBD1; V gene: TRBV5-4; J gene: TRBJ1-5; clone size: NA; CDR3 DNA: TGTGCCAGCAGCTTGACAACAGGGGGCGCAGATCAGCCCCAGCATTTT; CDR3 protein: CASSLTTGGADQPQHF
D gene: TRBD1; V gene: TRBV27; J gene: TRBJ2-3; clone size: NA; CDR3 DNA: TGTGCCAGTCAGAGCGCATGGGACAGAGTCACAGATACGCAGTATTTT; CDR3 protein: CASQSAWDRVTDTQYF
D gene: TRBD1; V gene: TRBV28; J gene: TRBJ1-4; clone size: NA; CDR3 DNA: TGTGCCAGCAGTACCTCCGGGACAGGGGAAGAAAAACTGTTTTTT; CDR3 protein: CASSTSGTGEEKLFF